This note documents a single T cell receptor (beta chain) sequence. Its antigen is not known. This specimen comes from a study of shared clonotypes between healthy human individuals. Study-wide context: Plates per donor: three CD4 naive, three CD4 memory, two CD8 naive, one CD8 memory. General study results and limits: Clonotypes shared by all four sorted-subset donors had higher generation probabilities than non-shared clonotypes. What limited the represented genetic and exposure-history diversity was the small number of donors.

Repertoires were generated with immunoSEQ multiplex PCR, while TCRdb's copy carries only in-frame clones and drops some. The sample yields some 2 million clones, about 95% seen once. There are 13 residues in the CDR3. The germline V gene has CDR1 LGHNA and CDR2 YSLEER. V was pared by 4 bases and J by 7 bases, with 1 base of the junction left unmatched. Naive CD8 cells lacked CD45RO, underwent positive selection for CCR7 and left out terminally differentiated effector memory CD45RA+ cells. There were only Caucasian adults among the donors, and all lived in Nashville, Tennessee. This sequence was found in a young man in good health. The chain carries TRBV4-3 and TRBJ1-4, with TRBD1 matching over 9 bases. The sequenced material came from naive CD8+ T cells sorted from blood. This chain's CDR3 is CASSPDRGEKLFF. CDR3 nucleotide sequence: TGCGCCAGCAGCCCGGACAGGGGTGAAAAACTGTTTTTT.